Listed below are T cell receptor beta chains from one sample, sequenced in a study of blood T cell repertoires in COVID-19. Produced via immunoSEQ multiplex PCR; TCRdb's table is partial and in-frame only. The table shows nearly 250,000 clones, with around 88% occurring only once. Sequenced input: peripheral blood. These receptors were obtained from a woman at least 80 years old with COVID-19, enrolled during active disease. CDR3s include the opening cysteine and the closing phenylalanine or tryptophan. A D gene is named only where the DNA matches it firmly. Rows give clone size only sometimes, using once, few, many, or a class for an expanded clone.

TRBV27,.,TRBJ1-6,.,CASRYRGVSPLHF,TGTGCCAGCAGGTACCGAGGCGTATCACCCCTCCACTTT
TRBV28,TRBD1,TRBJ2-4,.,CASSPAGQGNIQYF,TGTGCCAGCAGTCCTGCCGGACAGGGTAACATTCAGTACTTC
TRBV9,TRBD2,TRBJ2-3,.,CASSVALSGGAKDTQYF,TGTGCCAGCAGCGTAGCCCTTAGCGGGGGGGCGAAAGATACGCAGTATTTT
TRBV15,.,TRBJ1-2,.,CATSRDRQDYGYTF,TGTGCCACCAGCAGAGACCGACAGGACTATGGCTACACCTTC
TRBV2,.,TRBJ1-5,.,CASSTQGGQPQHF,TGTGCCAGCAGTACGCAGGGCGGTCAGCCCCAGCATTTT
TRBV19,.,TRBJ2-2,.,CASERGAQNTGELFF,TGTGCCAGTGAGCGTGGGGCACAGAACACCGGGGAGCTGTTTTTT
TRBV2,TRBD1,TRBJ2-3,.,CASRGDRHTDTQYF,TGTGCCAGCAGGGGGGACAGGCACACAGATACGCAGTATTTT
TRBV29-1,.,TRBJ2-7,.,CSALRAYEQYF,TGCAGCGCTTTGAGGGCCTACGAGCAGTACTTC
TRBV28,.,TRBJ1-5,.,CASSSDWGNQPQHF,TGTGCCAGCAGTTCTGACTGGGGCAATCAGCCCCAGCATTTT
TRBV2,.,TRBJ1-1,.,CASSPHYMNTEAFF,TGTGCCAGCAGTCCACATTACATGAACACTGAAGCTTTCTTT
TRBV7-2,TRBD1,TRBJ2-7,.,CASSLTTGYVDEQYF,TGTGCCAGCAGCTTAACGACAGGGTATGTGGACGAGCAGTACTTC
TRBV19,TRBD1,TRBJ2-5,.,CASSTLKGQGIQTQYF,TGTGCCAGTAGTACTCTCAAGGGACAGGGTATTCAGACCCAGTACTTC
TRBV7-9,.,TRBJ1-3,few,CASSLPGNTIYF,TGTGCCAGCAGCTTACCGGGAAACACCATATATTTT
TRBV19,.,TRBJ1-5,.,CASSIDTRGSNQPQHF,TGTGCCAGTAGTATAGATACCAGGGGTAGCAATCAGCCCCAGCATTTT
TRBV28,.,TRBJ1-3,.,CASSPQGQKLLGNTIYF,TGTGCCAGCAGCCCACAGGGTCAGAAACTTTTAGGAAACACCATATATTTT
TRBV5-1,TRBD2,TRBJ2-2,.,CASSFGSGVTGELFF,TGCGCCAGCAGCTTTGGAAGCGGGGTCACCGGGGAGCTGTTTTTT
TRBV7-2,TRBD1,TRBJ2-3,few,CASSDRGTDTQYF,TGTGCCAGCAGTGACAGGGGCACAGATACGCAGTATTTT
TRBV4-2,.,TRBJ1-1,once,CASRSQGNTEAFF,TGTGCCAGCAGAAGTCAGGGGAACACTGAAGCTTTCTTT
TRBV7-2,TRBD1,TRBJ1-1,few,CASSLRTGATGVNTEAFF,TGTGCCAGCAGCTTGCGGACAGGGGCCACGGGGGTGAACACTGAAGCTTTCTTT
TRBV5-1,.,TRBJ1-2,few,CASSRAEVSGYTF,TGCGCCAGCAGCCGTGCGGAGGTGTCTGGCTACACCTTC
TRBV13,TRBD1,TRBJ1-5,.,CASSIGQGAIQPQHF,TGTGCCAGCAGCATCGGACAGGGGGCGATCCAGCCCCAGCATTTT
TRBV6-2/TRBV6-3,.,TRBJ2-5,.,CASSVTGYQETQYF,TGTGCCAGCAGTGTAACAGGGTACCAAGAGACCCAGTACTTC
TRBV2,TRBD2,TRBJ2-1,.,CASRVLAGAGSYNEQFF,TGTGCCAGCAGAGTACTAGCGGGGGCCGGCTCCTACAATGAGCAGTTCTTC
TRBV6-5,.,TRBJ1-2,.,CASSYSAGSNYGYTF,TGTGCCAGCAGTTACTCGGCAGGGTCCAACTATGGCTACACCTTC
TRBV29-1,TRBD1,TRBJ1-6,.,CSVKQGRNSPLHF,TGCAGCGTAAAACAGGGGCGAAATTCACCCCTCCACTTT
TRBV28,.,TRBJ1-1,.,CASSSGAGGGRNTEAFF,TGTGCCAGCAGTTCGGGGGCCGGAGGCGGGAGGAACACTGAAGCTTTCTTT
TRBV19,.,TRBJ1-5,.,CATRVAGVNQPQHF,TGTGCCACCCGGGTGGCAGGGGTCAATCAGCCCCAGCATTTT
TRBV9,.,TRBJ1-1,few,CASSSTGVSAEAFF,TGTGCCAGCAGCTCGACGGGGGTATCCGCTGAAGCTTTCTTT
TRBV4-1,TRBD2,TRBJ2-5,few,CASSQDASGQETQYF,TGCGCCAGCAGCCAAGATGCTAGCGGGCAAGAGACCCAGTACTTC
TRBV21-1,.,TRBJ1-6,.,CASSARGRRSPLHF,TGTGCCAGCAGCGCGAGGGGGCGTCGTTCACCCCTCCACTTT
TRBV20-1,TRBD2,TRBJ2-1,.,CSASPLSSGYEQFF,TGCAGTGCCAGTCCCCTCTCTAGCGGGTATGAGCAGTTCTTC
TRBV7-2,TRBD2,TRBJ2-3,.,CASSLRLRGGDTQYF,TGTGCCAGCAGCTTAAGATTGCGGGGGGGAGATACGCAGTATTTT
TRBV28,.,TRBJ1-5,.,CASHTRGSNQPQHF,TGTGCCAGCCATACCAGGGGAAGCAATCAGCCCCAGCATTTT
TRBV11-2,.,TRBJ1-1,.,CASSLWTVLNTEAFF,TGTGCCAGCAGCTTATGGACAGTCTTGAACACTGAAGCTTTCTTT
TRBV28,TRBD2,TRBJ2-1,.,CASSLVGGGANEQFF,TGTGCCAGCAGTTTAGTGGGCGGGGGGGCCAATGAGCAGTTCTTC
TRBV7-9,.,TRBJ1-2,.,CASSSRVWNYGYTF,TGTGCCAGCAGCTCGAGGGTTTGGAACTATGGCTACACCTTC
TRBV19,.,TRBJ1-2,.,CASSFDGGGYTF,TGTGCCAGTAGTTTTGATGGGGGCGGCTACACCTTC
TRBV9,.,TRBJ2-1,.,CASSAWTGYNEQFF,TGTGCCAGCAGCGCCTGGACGGGATACAATGAGCAGTTCTTC